The rows below give T cell receptor beta chains drawn from one sample of a study of T cell responses to AZD1222 COVID-19 vaccine. This table comes from immunoSEQ multiplex PCR, and its TCRdb copy is limited to in-frame clones, with some not included. The table shows 95,000 to 150,000 clones, with 92% occurring only once. The source material was peripheral blood, sampled 28 days after the second AZD1222 dose. The receptors were sampled from an adult who received the AZD1222 COVID-19 vaccine. CDR3s include the opening cysteine and the closing phenylalanine or tryptophan. D genes are given only for firm matches. Size values are once, few and many counts, or a class for expanded clones, and some rows have none.

V,J,size,D,DNA,CDR3
TRBV28,TRBJ1-6,.,.,TGTGCCAGCACCCTAGGGCAGTTAAATTCACCCCTCCACTTT,CASTLGQLNSPLHF
TRBV27,TRBJ2-1,few,.,TGTGCCACCATGCTTTTGGGATCCTCGAACAATGAGCAGTTCTTC,CATMLLGSSNNEQFF
TRBV19,TRBJ1-1,.,.,TGTGCCAGTAGTACCTTACCAAGTTCGGGCACTGAAGCTTTCTTT,CASSTLPSSGTEAFF
TRBV6-4,TRBJ2-1,.,TRBD2,TGTGCCAGCAGAGCACTAGCGGGAGGGAACAATGAGCAGTTCTTC,CASRALAGGNNEQFF
TRBV7-6,TRBJ1-2,.,.,TGTGCCAGCAGCTTAGAGTCTCCTCCGGTAGGGTATAACTATGGCTACACCTTC,CASSLESPPVGYNYGYTF
TRBV28,TRBJ1-6,.,.,TGTGCCAGCAGTTTAAATGGGGGAAGGAGCTCCTATAATTCACCCCTCCACTTT,CASSLNGGRSSYNSPLHF
TRBV7-8,TRBJ2-5,.,TRBD2,TGTGCCAGCAGCTTAGCGCTTAGCGGGCGGGAGACCCAGTACTTC,CASSLALSGRETQYF
TRBV6-1,TRBJ1-1,.,.,TGTGCCAGCAGTGCTTGGGGGGGAGAAGGGAACACTGAAGCTTTCTTT,CASSAWGGEGNTEAFF
TRBV11-3,TRBJ2-2,.,.,TGTGCCAGCAGCCCCGGATGGGGTACCGGGGAGCTGTTTTTT,CASSPGWGTGELFF
TRBV13,TRBJ1-2,.,.,TGTGCCAGCAGCTTAGGCTATGGGGGATCTCTCTTAGGCTATGGCTACACCTTC,CASSLGYGGSLLGYGYTF
TRBV2,TRBJ1-3,.,.,TGTGCCAGCAGTGCTGGGGGGCGGACTGGAAACACCATATATTTT,CASSAGGRTGNTIYF
TRBV2,TRBJ1-5,.,.,TGTGCCAGCAGTGCAGGGGAGCAGCCCCAGCATTTT,CASSAGEQPQHF
TRBV6-5,TRBJ2-2,few,.,TGTGCCAGCAGTTACTCCGGCACCGGGGAGCTGTTTTTT,CASSYSGTGELFF
TRBV2,TRBJ1-4,.,TRBD1,TGTGCCAGCAGTCGGACCGGGACAGGGGCTGGGAAACTGTTTTTT,CASSRTGTGAGKLFF
TRBV5-1,TRBJ2-7,.,.,TGCGCCAGACGGGACCCTTCCTACGAGCAGTACTTC,CARRDPSYEQYF
TRBV3-1/TRBV3-2,TRBJ2-1,.,.,TGTGCCAGCAGCCAAGTTTCGGTTGGCTCCTACAATGAGCAGTTCTTC,CASSQVSVGSYNEQFF
TRBV7-8,TRBJ1-2,.,.,TGTGCCAGCAGCTTAGCTACTGCAGGCGGGTATGGCTACACCTTC,CASSLATAGGYGYTF
TRBV10-2,TRBJ1-1,.,.,TGCGCCAGCAGTGAGTGGACAACTCCCCAGGGGACTGAAGCTTTCTTT,CASSEWTTPQGTEAFF
TRBV6-5,TRBJ2-7,.,.,TGTGCCAGCAGTTACCGAGGGCAGAACCTTGACTACGAGCAGTACTTC,CASSYRGQNLDYEQYF
TRBV5-6,TRBJ1-2,.,.,TGTGCCAGCAGTGGGGGACCCGACGGAGGGTATGGCTACACCTTC,CASSGGPDGGYGYTF
TRBV6-5,TRBJ2-5,.,TRBD2,TGTGCCAGCACACTAGCGGGAAAAGAGACCCAGTACTTC,CASTLAGKETQYF
TRBV2,TRBJ1-2,.,.,TGTGCCAGCAGCACGCGGCAGCCCTATGGCTACACCTTC,CASSTRQPYGYTF
TRBV4-2,TRBJ2-7,.,TRBD2,TGTGCCAGCAGCCAAGATTTGATACAGGCGGGAGGCTACGAGCAGTACTTC,CASSQDLIQAGGYEQYF
TRBV28,TRBJ1-2,once,TRBD1,TGTGCCAGCAGTCCCTCGGACAGGCCCGACTATGGCTACACCTTC,CASSPSDRPDYGYTF
TRBV19,TRBJ1-1,.,.,TGTGCCAGTAGTATTCGGGGAGAGGCTTTCTTT,CASSIRGEAFF
TRBV2,TRBJ2-4,.,.,TGTGCCAGCAGAAAGGCGGAAAACATTCAGTACTTC,CASRKAENIQYF
TRBV4-2,TRBJ2-3,.,.,TGTGCCAGCAGCCAAGACGGGGCCGACGACCGGCAGTATTTT,CASSQDGADDRQYF
TRBV7-9,TRBJ1-5,.,.,TGTGCCAGCAGCTTAGTATTAGGGCCCCAGCATTTT,CASSLVLGPQHF
TRBV7-9,TRBJ1-6,.,TRBD1,TGTGCCAGCAGCTTAGCTGGGACAGGGGAGAATTCACCCCTCCACTTT,CASSLAGTGENSPLHF
TRBV6-1,TRBJ2-7,.,.,TGTGCCAGCAGTGAAACACTGATTTACGAGCAGTACTTC,CASSETLIYEQYF
TRBV11-3,TRBJ2-3,.,TRBD2,TGTGCCAGCAGCATCGGGACTAGCGGCACAGATACGCAGTATTTT,CASSIGTSGTDTQYF
TRBV2,TRBJ1-5,few,.,TGTGCCAGCAGTGAGAATAGCAATCAGCCCCAGCATTTT,CASSENSNQPQHF
TRBV29-1,TRBJ1-2,.,.,TGCAGCGTGCCGGAGGCCGGCTACACCTTC,CSVPEAGYTF
TRBV25-1,TRBJ2-3,.,TRBD1,TGTGCCAGCAGTGAATTCGGGGCCGGGACAGGGGACACAGATACGCAGTATTTT,CASSEFGAGTGDTDTQYF
TRBV4-2,TRBJ1-4,.,TRBD1,TGTGCCAGCAGCCATTCCTACCGGACAGGGGGGAATGAAAAACTGTTTTTT,CASSHSYRTGGNEKLFF
TRBV29-1,TRBJ1-3,.,.,TGCAGCGTTGTTGGGGGAGGAAACACCATATATTTT,CSVVGGGNTIYF
TRBV5-4,TRBJ1-3,.,.,TGTGCCAGCAGCTCAAACGGACTCTCTGGAAACACCATATATTTT,CASSSNGLSGNTIYF
TRBV11-2,TRBJ2-1,.,TRBD2,TGTGCCAGCAGCTTACCCCGGGGACTAGCGGGGGGGTGGCATGAGCAGTTCTTC,CASSLPRGLAGGWHEQFF
TRBV5-1,TRBJ1-3,.,TRBD1,TGCGCCAGCAGCGCAGGACAGGCGACTGGAAACACCATATATTTT,CASSAGQATGNTIYF
TRBV2,TRBJ2-7,.,.,TGTGCCAGCAGGCAGGGACCCTACGAGCAGTACTTC,CASRQGPYEQYF
TRBV19,TRBJ1-2,.,.,TGTGCCAGTAGTATAAACGACCACTATGGCTACACCTTC,CASSINDHYGYTF
TRBV4-2,TRBJ2-7,.,.,TGTGCCAGCAGCCAAGTTTTTGGGGGTGGCGAGCAGTACTTC,CASSQVFGGGEQYF
TRBV27,TRBJ2-2,.,.,TGTGCCAGCAAGAGCCCAGCCTCGGTTAACACCGGGGAGCTGTTTTTT,CASKSPASVNTGELFF
TRBV24-1,TRBJ2-1,.,.,TGTGCCACCAGTGATGGGCATGGCGGGGTCTTTTACAATGAGCAGTTCTTC,CATSDGHGGVFYNEQFF
TRBV6-5,TRBJ2-7,.,TRBD1,TGTGCCAGCAGTAAACGGACAGGGTCGGTTAACGAGCAGTACTTC,CASSKRTGSVNEQYF
TRBV27,TRBJ2-3,.,.,TGTGCCAGCAGTTTCAGGGGACCAGATACGCAGTATTTT,CASSFRGPDTQYF
TRBV20-1,TRBJ2-1,.,TRBD2,TGCAGTGCTAGTCGTGCTAGCGGGGCTCACAATGAGCAGTTCTTC,CSASRASGAHNEQFF
TRBV6-5,TRBJ1-2,.,.,TGTGCCAGCAGCTTGGACCGAGTTTATGGCTACACCTTC,CASSLDRVYGYTF
TRBV2,TRBJ1-5,.,.,TGTGCCAGCACCGACGTAAATAGCAATCAGCCCCAGCATTTT,CASTDVNSNQPQHF
TRBV19,TRBJ1-1,.,.,TGTGCCAGTAGTTCTGAAGGGACCGCTACTGAAGCTTTCTTT,CASSSEGTATEAFF
TRBV3-1/TRBV3-2,TRBJ2-7,.,.,TGTGCCAGCAGCCAAGCACGGCCTGACGAGCAGTACTTC,CASSQARPDEQYF